In its sample, the clone carrying this T cell receptor (beta chain) was seen a few times. Its cognate antigen is unknown. This entry belongs to a study of T cell repertoires in cytomegalovirus infection. Study details: The public TCR beta signatures pointed to both CMV infection and matching HLA type. Findings of the study overall: Clonotypes of TCR beta that were HLA-C-restricted and CMV-specific dominated the ex vivo response.

The germline V and J ends were trimmed by 7 bases and 5 bases, with 14 bases remaining between them. This CDR3 has 13 amino acids. TCRdb processed the reads anew with MiXCR; each CDR3 protein has one entry. Of about 740,000 distinct CDR3 sequences listed, approximately 34% are singletons. The V and J genes are TRBV12-3 or TRBV12-4 and TRBJ1-1, with TRBD1 as a possible D gene (5 bases). This clonotype was sampled from a human donor in good health (CMV status not recorded). Some clones in this sample may be carry-over from other donors' samples. Sequenced material: PBMCs. This CDR3 is CASTTVRGTEAFF. The DNA of the CDR3 is TGTGCCAGCACGACCGTAAGGGGAACTGAAGCTTTCTTT.